These 4 T cell receptor beta chains were all obtained from the same sample, sequenced in a study of cytotoxic CD8 clonotypes in ibrutinib-treated CLL. Method: immunoSEQ multiplex PCR; TCRdb's copy keeps in-frame clones and lacks some. This table holds roughly 180,000 clones, around 72% found once. The sequences come from PBMCs, collected after 24 months of ibrutinib treatment. Source of these receptors: a human donor with chronic lymphocytic leukemia.

This clone was seen a few times. This sequence joins TRBV10-2 and TRBJ2-3; 11 bases fit TRBD2. Unmatched junction bases numbered 13, after V lost 4 bases and J lost 7 bases. This CDR3 contains 17 residues. The V gene's germline CDR1 is WSHSY and CDR2 SAAADI. CDR3 in DNA: TGCGCCAGCAGTGGTTCTAGCGGGAGGCCTACCAGGAATACGCAGTATTTT. Protein sequence: CASSGSSGRPTRNTQYF.

The chain has TRBV28 and TRBJ2-3, with D hard to call. Germline assignment: CDR1 MDHEN and CDR2 SYDVKM. This CDR3 has 11 amino acids. The germline V and J ends were trimmed by 2 bases and 7 bases, with 4 bases remaining between them. CDR3 nucleotide sequence: TGTGCCAGCAGTTTACGGTATACGCAGTATTTT. It translates to CASSLRYTQYF.

This clone was detected only once. The chain recombines TRBV4-3 with TRBJ2-3; 9 bases map to TRBD2. The germline CDR1 and CDR2 sequences are LGHNA and YSLEER. This CDR3 is 17 amino acids long. The V segment lost 3 bases and the J segment 1 base; nucleotides outside the gene matches: 8. The CDR3 is CASSQSVAGAGTDTQYF. The DNA for the CDR3 is TGCGCCAGCAGCCAGAGCGTAGCGGGAGCGGGCACAGATACGCAGTATTTT.

The rearrangement links TRBV6-5 to TRBJ1-3; D may be TRBD1 (6 bases). This CDR3 has 16 residues. Germline CDR1 is MNHEY and CDR2 is SVGAGI. Trimming took 2 bases from V and 0 from J, leaving 11 bases between them. CDR3 bases: TGTGCCAGCAGTTACGGGGGACATTCCTCTGGAAACACCATATATTTT. Its translation: CASSYGGHSSGNTIYF.